One TCR beta chain is described in this entry. Its target is not known. These data originate in a study of cytomegalovirus exposure and HLA in healthy donors. The donors were members of the validation cohort comprising over a hundred subjects, separate from the roughly 670-subject first cohort. Germline V gives CDR1 MNHEY, CDR2 SVGAGI. This CDR3 contains 15 residues. The ends were cut back, 6 bases at V and 0 bases at J, with 12 bases in the middle. Libraries were prepared by immunoSEQ multiplex PCR; TCRdb keeps only in-frame clonotypes and omits some of them. The profile shows under 200,000 clones, roughly nine tenths of them singletons. Whole-study results and caveats: In vitro checks showed that a few CMV-associated chains really do target CMV antigens. In the 120 validation repertoires, approximately 94% of cluster scores exceeded 0, per a later analysis. The study labeled 170 or so TCR beta chains cytomegalovirus-associated.

The chain combines TRBV6-5 with TRBJ2-4; D is uncertain. Source material: PBMCs. The clonotype was recovered from a young woman in good health and CMV-seronegative. DNA for the CDR3: TGTGCCAGCAGCCCAGTGGGCTCAGCCAAAAACATTCAGTACTTC. Translation: CASSPVGSAKNIQYF.